This TCR beta chain originates from a study of radiation and T cells in renal cell carcinoma. Sequencing used immunoSEQ multiplex PCR; TCRdb keeps in-frame clones, though not all of them. This table has about 160,000 clones, 88% appearing once. This clone has only a few counts. The CDR3 contains 15 residues. Trimming took 5 bases from V and 7 from J; bases not matched to a gene: 8. In germline, CDR1 is SGHTA, CDR2 FQGNSA. Time point defined: baseline pretreatment blood. Indicated treatment: 15 Gy SBRT to primary tumor, nephrectomy 4 weeks later. Source: blood, taken from a patient whose treatment included radiotherapy and nephrectomy. The chain couples TRBV7-2 to TRBJ1-6; 7 nucleotides match TRBD1. The receptor was derived from a woman in her seventies with renal cell carcinoma. The CDR3 here is CASSPGGRGNSPLHF. The CDR3 bases are TGTGCCAGCAGCCCAGGGGGAAGAGGAAATTCACCCCTCCACTTT.